Below are 24 T cell receptor beta chains sequenced from a single sample in a study of a mutant IDH1 vaccine in newly diagnosed glioma. Time point meaning: week 11, during vaccination. Topical imiquimod accompanied each vaccine dose, which consisted of 300 ug of mutant IDH1 20-mer peptide. Their cognate antigens are unknown. Assay used: immunoSEQ multiplex PCR; TCRdb lists only in-frame clones, some missing. The profile shows around 26,000 clones, under 80% of them singletons. The sequenced sample was peripheral blood mononuclear cells (PBMCs), obtained from a glioma patient whose treatment included an IDH1 peptide vaccine. The receptors were sampled from a man between 18 and 29 years old with glioma. Some clones in this sample may be carry-over from other donors' samples.

The chain employs TRBV7-9 and TRBJ1-1; 9 bases are shared with TRBD1. The germline CDR1 and CDR2 sequences are SEHNR and FQNEAQ (reference sequence). This CDR3 is 14 amino acids long. With 5 bases clipped from V and 4 bases from J, the junction kept 5 bases outside the gene matches. CDR3 in amino acids: CASSHRDRVTEAFF. Written as DNA, the CDR3 is TGTGCCAGCAGCCACCGGGACAGGGTCACTGAAGCTTTCTTT.

The DNA of the CDR3 is TGTGCCTGGAGAGGAAACAGTTTCTATGGCTACACCTTC. This gives the protein CAWRGNSFYGYTF. The V and J genes are TRBV30 and TRBJ1-2; D is uncertain. The length of the CDR3 is 13 residues. The germline V and J ends were trimmed by 3 bases and 4 bases, with 12 bases remaining between them. CDR1 is GTSNPN, CDR2 SVGIG, per germline (reference sequence).

In its sample, this clone was seen once. The chain couples TRBV6-5 to TRBJ2-7; D might be TRBD1 (6 bases). V was shortened by 2 bases and J by 4 bases, with 12 bases between the two germline ends. The CDR3 length is 14 residues. Germline CDR1 is MNHEY and CDR2 is SVGAGI. This chain's CDR3 is CASSYGGHGYEQYF. The CDR3 nucleotides are TGTGCCAGCAGTTACGGGGGACACGGATACGAGCAGTACTTC.

The chain is built from TRBV6-5 and TRBJ1-6; no firm D call. The germline V gene has CDR1 MNHEY and CDR2 SVGAGI. Trimming removed 6 bases at V and 5 bases at J, with 11 bases between. This CDR3 spans 14 amino acids. The CDR3 loop is CASRRTGNNSPLHF. Here the CDR3 DNA reads TGTGCCAGCAGACGTACGGGGAATAATTCACCCCTCCACTTT.

The chain recombines TRBV25-1 with TRBJ1-4; D is ambiguous. The germline V and J ends were trimmed by 4 bases and 5 bases, with 14 bases remaining between them. Looked up from germline, CDR1 is MGHDK and CDR2 is SYGVNS. This CDR3 is built from 15 residues. CDR3 sequence reads: CASSAAVRLNEKLFF. The DNA of the CDR3 is TGTGCCAGCAGTGCGGCGGTCAGGCTCAATGAAAAACTGTTTTTT.

The gene calls are TRBV25-1 and TRBJ1-1; TRBD1 agrees at 9 bases. This CDR3 spans 15 amino acids. V trimming: 2 bases; J trimming: 0 bases; junction bases outside the gene matches: 1. The V gene's germline CDR1 is MGHDK and CDR2 SYGVNS. The CDR3: CASSEGDRVNTEAFF. The CDR3 DNA sequence: TGTGCCAGCAGTGAAGGGGACAGGGTGAACACTGAAGCTTTCTTT.

The gene calls are TRBV4-1 and TRBJ1-3, with D unclear. The CDR3 consists of 14 residues. Germline V CDR1 and CDR2: MGHRA, YSYEKL. Trimming stripped 1 base from V and 7 bases from J, with 11 bases between. The CDR3, as DNA: TGCGCCAGCAGCCAAGTATCCGGTGGGAACACCATATATTTT. Encoded protein: CASSQVSGGNTIYF.

The chain employs TRBV6-5 and TRBJ2-7, with TRBD2 identical over 8 bases. CDR3 size: 15 residues. The V gene's germline CDR1 is MNHEY and CDR2 SVGAGI. V was pared by 6 bases and J by 2 bases, with 9 bases of the junction left unmatched. CDR3 sequence (DNA): TGTGCCAGCAGATCCGGGACTAGAACCACCTACGAGCAGTACTTC. It is translated as CASRSGTRTTYEQYF.

This clone was seen a handful of times. The V gene is TRBV30, the J gene TRBJ1-4; D is unclear. This CDR3 has 13 residues. Trimming removed 0 bases from V and 8 bases from J, with 10 bases in between. The germline CDR1 and CDR2 sequences are GTSNPN and SVGIG (reference sequence). This CDR3 is CAWSVVVREKLFF. The CDR3 DNA is TGTGCCTGGAGTGTAGTGGTTCGCGAAAAACTGTTTTTT.

The chain joins TRBV6-1 to TRBJ1-5; D is perhaps TRBD1 (5 bases). V shed 1 base and J shed 2 bases, with 12 bases lying between them. Germline values: CDR1 MNHNS, CDR2 SASEGT. CDR3 length: 16 residues. CDR3 in amino acids: CASSEGVGDGNQPQHF. In nucleotides, the CDR3 is TGTGCCAGCAGTGAAGGGGTGGGGGATGGCAATCAGCCCCAGCATTTT.

This clone occurred once. This chain links TRBV30 with TRBJ1-3; D ambiguous. With 0 bases removed from V and 4 bases from J, the gap between germline ends came to 4 bases. The CDR3 has 12 residues. Germline V gene sequence: CDR1 GTSNPN, CDR2 SVGIG (reference sequence). The CDR3 sequence: CAWSVAGNTIYF. The DNA for the CDR3 is TGTGCCTGGAGTGTTGCCGGAAACACCATATATTTT.

This clone came up once. The V call is TRBV19, the J call TRBJ1-5; D gene unclear. This CDR3 is 16 amino acids long. CDR1 LNHDA and CDR2 SQIVND come from the germline V gene (reference sequence). The V end was cut by 3 bases, the J end by 0 bases, with 12 bases between. The CDR3 DNA follows: TGTGCCAGTAGTATCGTCACGGGTTATAGCAATCAGCCCCAGCATTTT. It translates to CASSIVTGYSNQPQHF.

This clone was counted between two and nine times. The V and J genes are TRBV19 and TRBJ2-3; 7 positions match TRBD2. Germline values: CDR1 LNHDA, CDR2 SQIVND (reference sequence). The CDR3 is made up of 14 amino acids. The V and J ends lost 10 bases and 0 bases, in that order; junction bases with no gene match: 7. The CDR3 DNA reads as TGTGCCACTGGCGGGGGTCTCAGCACAGATACGCAGTATTTT. It translates to CATGGGLSTDTQYF.

This chain joins TRBV5-6 and TRBJ1-2; unclear D gene. Germline assignment: CDR1 SGHDT and CDR2 YYEEEE. Trimming removed 4 bases at V and 4 bases at J, with 17 bases between. The CDR3 runs to 15 residues. The CDR3 DNA reads TGTGCCAGCAGCCCCCTGGCCGAAGGTGCCTATGGCTACACCTTC. This encodes CASSPLAEGAYGYTF.

This chain connects TRBV7-9 to TRBJ1-5, with a tentative D call TRBD1 (6 bases). This CDR3 is 17 amino acids long. Germline-derived CDR1 and CDR2 are SEHNR and FQNEAQ (reference sequence). V gave up 4 bases and J gave up 3 bases, with 19 bases separating them. As DNA, the CDR3 is TGTGCCAGCAGCTCCGCTAGCCCGACAGGCCTCAATCAGCCCCAGCATTTT. It translates to CASSSASPTGLNQPQHF. Full variable domain (outside the CDR3, taken from reference TRBV7-9 and TRBJ1-5): DTGVSQNPRHKITKRGQNVTFRCDPISEHNRLYWYRQTLGQGPEFLTYFQNEAQLEKSRLLSDRFSAERPKGSFSTLEIQRTEQGDSAMYLCASSSASPTGLNQPQHFGDGTRLSIL.

The chain links TRBV4-1 to TRBJ1-5; no clear D. CDR3 length: 18 residues. The ends were cut back, 0 bases at V and 4 bases at J, with 19 bases in the middle. The germline gives CDR1 MGHRA, CDR2 YSYEKL. CDR3 sequence (DNA): TGCGCCAGCAGCCAAGAGTCGTTTGCAGACATTCATAATCAGCCCCAGCATTTT. Translating it yields CASSQESFADIHNQPQHF.

The chain links TRBV2 to TRBJ1-6; D possibly corresponds to TRBD1 (6 bases). The CDR3 totals 15 residues. With 6 bases removed from V and 3 bases from J, the gap between germline ends came to 12 bases. Per the germline V gene, CDR1 is SNHLY and CDR2 is FYNNEI. DNA for the CDR3: TGTGCCAGCAGGGGGGGGCTCCGCTATAATTCACCCCTCCACTTT. It codes for CASRGGLRYNSPLHF. The full variable domain, completed using reference TRBV2 and TRBJ1-6, is EPEVTQTPSHQVTQMGQEVILRCVPISNHLYFYWYRQILGQKVEFLVSFYNNEISEKSEIFDDQFSVERPDGSNFTLKIRSTKLEDSAMYFCASRGGLRYNSPLHFGNGTRLTVT.

V is TRBV9 and J is TRBJ2-7; no reliable D call. V lost 0 bases to trimming and J lost 3 bases, with 13 bases between them. The germline V gene has CDR1 SGDLS and CDR2 YYNGEE. The CDR3 sequence is 15 residues long. The CDR3: CASSVDDNPGYEQYF. In nucleotides, the CDR3 is TGTGCCAGCAGCGTAGACGATAACCCTGGCTACGAGCAGTACTTC.

The V call is TRBV19, the J call TRBJ2-7, with D perhaps given as TRBD1 or TRBD2 (6 bases each). There are 14 residues in the CDR3. Deletions cut 3 bases from V and 2 bases from J, with 11 bases between. Looked up from germline, CDR1 is LNHDA and CDR2 is SQIVND (reference sequence). CDR3 sequence reads: CASSIGGRPYEQYF. CDR3 coding DNA: TGTGCCAGTAGTATTGGGGGGCGACCCTACGAGCAGTACTTC.

This clone has only a few counts. This chain connects TRBV6-6 to TRBJ1-1, with TRBD1 matching over 10 bases. Germline CDR1 is MNHNY and CDR2 is SVGAGI (reference sequence). CDR3 length: 16 amino acids. The V gene end was trimmed by 4 bases and the J gene end by 6 bases; junction bases not matched to a gene: 11. The CDR3 spells CASSSPGTGVIAEAFF. CDR3 DNA sequence: TGTGCCAGCAGTTCACCAGGGACAGGGGTTATCGCTGAAGCTTTCTTT.

The chain uses TRBV7-2 and TRBJ2-1, with D unresolved. The V end was cut by 2 bases, the J end by 0 bases, with 5 bases between. CDR3 size: 14 residues. The germline V gene encodes CDR1 SGHTA and CDR2 FQGNSA. The CDR3 region has the DNA TGTGCCAGCAGCTTACTGGGCTCCTACAATGAGCAGTTCTTC. Encoded protein: CASSLLGSYNEQFF. The whole variable domain, filled in from reference TRBV7-2 and TRBJ2-1, reads GAGVSQSPSNKVTEKGKDVELRCDPISGHTALYWYRQSLGQGLEFLIYFQGNSAPDKSGLPSDRFSAERTGGSVSTLTIQRTQQEDSAVYLCASSLLGSYNEQFFGPGTRLTVL.

This clone has a handful of counts. The CDR3 region is CASSYGPGKRGEKLFF. As DNA, the CDR3 is TGTGCCAGCAGCTACGGTCCCGGGAAAAGGGGTGAAAAACTGTTTTTT. V and J are TRBV7-2 and TRBJ1-4; tentative D call: TRBD1 (5 bases). Germline assignment: CDR1 SGHTA and CDR2 FQGNSA. The CDR3 totals 16 residues. The V end lost 4 bases, the J end lost 7 bases, and 19 bases lay between the germline ends.

The chain recombines TRBV4-1 with TRBJ1-3; 7 bases fit TRBD1. Trimming removed 1 base from V and 0 bases from J; junction bases left unmatched: 6. Germline V gene sequence: CDR1 MGHRA, CDR2 YSYEKL. This CDR3 region has 17 residues. In nucleotides, the CDR3 is TGCGCCAGCAGCCAAGTGGGACAGCTTTACTCTGGAAACACCATATATTTT. Its protein product is CASSQVGQLYSGNTIYF.

V and J are TRBV30 and TRBJ1-2; D unresolved. V gave up 2 bases and J gave up 7 bases, with 11 bases separating them. Germline V gene data show CDR1 as GTSNPN and CDR2 as SVGIG (reference sequence). This CDR3 spans 12 amino acids. For the CDR3, the DNA is TGTGCCTGGAGTCCAACAGACGGTGGCTACACCTTC. Amino acids: CAWSPTDGGYTF. Full variable domain (remainder filled in from reference TRBV30 and TRBJ1-2): SQTIHQWPATLVQPVGSPLSLECTVEGTSNPNLYWYRQAAGRGLQLLFYSVGIGQISSEVPQNLSASRPQDRQFILSSKKLLLSDSGFYLCAWSPTDGGYTFGSGTRLTVV.